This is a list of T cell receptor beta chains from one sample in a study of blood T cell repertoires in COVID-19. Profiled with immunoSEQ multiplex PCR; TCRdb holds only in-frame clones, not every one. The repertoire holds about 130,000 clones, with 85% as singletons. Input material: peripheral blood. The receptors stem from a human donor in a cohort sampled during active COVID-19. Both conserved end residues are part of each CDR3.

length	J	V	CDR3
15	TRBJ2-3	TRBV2	CASSAERGSTDTQYF
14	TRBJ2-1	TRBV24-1	CATSHPSGYNEQFF
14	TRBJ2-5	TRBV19	CASSITASQGTQYF
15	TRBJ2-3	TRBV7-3	CASSQSGGAIDTQYF
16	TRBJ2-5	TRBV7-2	CASAKASGRGEETQYF
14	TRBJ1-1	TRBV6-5	CASTPGTKNTEAFF
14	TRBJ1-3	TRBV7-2	CASTGTGGAYTIYF
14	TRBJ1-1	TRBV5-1	CASSLVTGTLEAFF
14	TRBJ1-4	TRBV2	CASSPGQGKGKLFF
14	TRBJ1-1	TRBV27	CASSPRRVAPEAFF
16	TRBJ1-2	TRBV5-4	CASSAESSRPNYGYTF
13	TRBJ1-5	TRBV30	CAWSVDINQPQHF
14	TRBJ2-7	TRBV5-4	CASSPEQGSYEQYF
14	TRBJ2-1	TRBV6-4	CASSGSGGVNEQFF
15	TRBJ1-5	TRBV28	CAGGGRGNSNQPQHF
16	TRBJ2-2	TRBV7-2	CASSLAPGSDTGELFF
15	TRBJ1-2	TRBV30	CARWAPGQGGSGYTF
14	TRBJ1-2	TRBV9	CASSAGHENYGYTF
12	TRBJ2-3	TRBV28	CASGLRTDTQYF
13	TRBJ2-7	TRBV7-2	CASSSGQNYEQYF
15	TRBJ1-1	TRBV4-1	CASSQEDRGDTEAFF
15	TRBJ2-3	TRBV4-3	CASSQEKRRTDTQYF
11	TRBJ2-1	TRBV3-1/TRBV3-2	CASSLYNERFF
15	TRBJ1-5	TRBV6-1	CASSETGSGNQPQHF
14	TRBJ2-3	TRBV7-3	CASSAGQGPDTQYF
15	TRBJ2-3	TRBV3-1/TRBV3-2	CASSQESSGTDTQYF
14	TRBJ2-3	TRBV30	CAWGTSVFTDTQYF
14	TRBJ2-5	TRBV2	CASMRVQGQETQYF
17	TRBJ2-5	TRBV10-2	CASSDTSGTIARETQYF
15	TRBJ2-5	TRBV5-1	CASSLSGTGQETQYF
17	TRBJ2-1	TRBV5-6	CASSRTPKRGSYNEQFF
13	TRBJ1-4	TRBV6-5	CASSPGPREKLFF
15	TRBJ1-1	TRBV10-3	CAISEDKAERLGAFF
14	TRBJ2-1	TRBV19	CASSSAGNYNEQFF
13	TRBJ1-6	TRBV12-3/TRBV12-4	CASSFPGETCLHF
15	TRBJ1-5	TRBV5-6	CASSLGAFSNQPQHF
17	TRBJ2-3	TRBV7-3	CASSLTPRGRYTDTQYF
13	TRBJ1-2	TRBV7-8	CASSLGGGFGYTF
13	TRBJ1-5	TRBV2	CASSAGTGQPQHF
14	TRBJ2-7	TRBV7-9	CASSFRDRVSEQYF
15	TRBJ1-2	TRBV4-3	CASSQEALGVYGYTF
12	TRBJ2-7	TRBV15	CATSSEADEQYF
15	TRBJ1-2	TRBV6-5	CASSPTTGEFYGYTF
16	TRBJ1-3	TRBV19	CATKQGATAPGNTIYF
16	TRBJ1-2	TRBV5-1	CASSLGTRRTGGVSTF
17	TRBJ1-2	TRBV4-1	CASSQVSDAGVRNGYTF
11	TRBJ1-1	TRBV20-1	CSASRQDQAFF
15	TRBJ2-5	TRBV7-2	CASSSNGQFQETQYF
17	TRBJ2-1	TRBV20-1	CSASRGGRLVSYNEQFF
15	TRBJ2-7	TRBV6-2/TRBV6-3	CASSPAGGGSYEQYF
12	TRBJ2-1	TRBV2	CASSPGTGVWFF
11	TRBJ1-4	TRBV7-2	CASSSSEKLFF